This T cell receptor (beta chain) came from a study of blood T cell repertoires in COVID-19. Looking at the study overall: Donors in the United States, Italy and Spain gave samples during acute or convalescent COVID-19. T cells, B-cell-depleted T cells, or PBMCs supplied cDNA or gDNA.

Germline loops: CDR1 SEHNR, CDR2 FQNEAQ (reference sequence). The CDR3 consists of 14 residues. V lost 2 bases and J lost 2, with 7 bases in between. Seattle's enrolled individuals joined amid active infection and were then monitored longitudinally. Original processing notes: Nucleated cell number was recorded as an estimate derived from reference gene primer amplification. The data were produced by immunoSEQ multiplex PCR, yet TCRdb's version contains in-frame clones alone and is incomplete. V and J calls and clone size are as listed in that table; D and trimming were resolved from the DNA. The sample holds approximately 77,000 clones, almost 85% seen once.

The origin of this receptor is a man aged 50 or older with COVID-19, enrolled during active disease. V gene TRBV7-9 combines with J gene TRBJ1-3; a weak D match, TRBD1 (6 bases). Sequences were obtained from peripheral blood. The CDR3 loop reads CASSLSGAGNTIYF. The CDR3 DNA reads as TGTGCCAGCAGCTTATCAGGGGCTGGAAACACCATATATTTT.